These 11 T cell receptor beta chains came from one sample sequenced in a study of T cells after yellow fever vaccination. TCRdb reprocessed the 5' RACE reads via MiXCR and lists one record per CDR3 protein. The data contain approximately 160,000 distinct CDR3 sequences, 9.3% of them singletons. The sample in question was CD8+ T cells sorted from PBMCs, obtained 45 days after the yellow fever booster vaccination. These receptor sequences come from a man younger than 30 who received the YFV17D yellow fever vaccine.

V and J are TRBV14 and TRBJ1-1, with no clear D. Germline CDR1 is SGHDN and CDR2 is FVKESK. The CDR3 is made up of 19 amino acids. With 0 bases removed from V and 0 bases from J, the gap between germline ends came to 20 bases. CDR3 DNA: TGTGCCAGCAGCCAAGACCCGTACAGACTTTTGGGCATGAACACTGAAGCTTTCTTT. This sequence encodes CASSQDPYRLLGMNTEAFF.

This clonotype was detected a few times. The DNA is left out, because the CDR3 cannot be placed on it with certainty; the CDR3 is given as TCRdb lists it. This chain connects TRBV24-1 to TRBJ2-2; the table assigns TRBD1, which was not confirmed against the DNA. Germline V gene lookup returns CDR1 KGHDR and CDR2 SFDVKD. The CDR3 numbers 19 amino acids, ends counted. The CDR3 protein is CATSDWDRGTGENPGSCFF.

The chain uses TRBV27 and TRBJ2-3, with D hard to call. The germline V and J ends were trimmed by 7 bases and 2 bases, with 4 bases remaining between them. The CDR3 consists of 11 residues. Germline lookup yields CDR1 MNHEY and CDR2 SMNVEV (reference sequence). The CDR3 spells CASTNTDTQYF. The CDR3 bases are TGTGCCAGCACAAACACAGATACGCAGTATTTT.

This clonotype was observed many times. The rearrangement uses TRBV4-1 and TRBJ2-7; TRBD1 is a possible D gene (6 bases). CDR3 size: 13 residues. Looked up from germline, CDR1 is MGHRA and CDR2 is YSYEKL. The V end lost 6 bases, the J end lost 3 bases, and 12 bases lay between the germline ends. CDR3 in DNA: TGCGCCAGCAGTTATGGACAGAGCTACGAGCAGTACTTC. It specifies CASSYGQSYEQYF.

The chain carries TRBV7-9 and TRBJ1-4, with D hard to call. The V end lost 5 bases, the J end lost 1 base, and 8 bases lay between the germline ends. CDR3 length: 14 residues. Looked up from germline, CDR1 is SEHNR and CDR2 is FQNEAQ (reference sequence). The CDR3 protein is CASSNLLTNEKLFF. The CDR3 region has the DNA TGTGCCAGCAGCAACCTCCTAACTAATGAAAAACTGTTTTTT.

The chain links TRBV12-3 or TRBV12-4 to TRBJ2-1; the D call may be TRBD1 or TRBD2 (6 bases each). This CDR3 region has 14 residues. Trimming took 7 bases from V and 4 from J, leaving 14 bases between them. Here the CDR3 reads CASMGGHRYNEQFF. The CDR3 DNA follows: TGTGCCAGCATGGGGGGACACCGGTACAATGAGCAGTTCTTC.

This clonotype was recorded a few times. This chain links TRBV7-9 with TRBJ2-3, with TRBD1 matching over 7 bases. Trimming removed 1 base from V and 8 bases from J; junction bases left unmatched: 0. The CDR3 totals 12 residues. Germline V gives CDR1 SEHNR, CDR2 FQNEAQ (reference sequence). The CDR3 is CASSLDRGTQYF. DNA of the CDR3: TGTGCCAGCAGCTTAGACAGGGGTACGCAGTATTTT.

This clonotype showed up just a few times. V gene TRBV4-3 combines with J gene TRBJ2-5; 8 bases are a match to TRBD1. The CDR3 sequence is 15 residues long. V gave up 4 bases and J gave up 5 bases; unmatched junction bases: 9. The V gene's germline CDR1 is LGHNA and CDR2 YSLEER. In DNA, the CDR3 is TGCGCCAGCAGCCGATACTCCAGGGGGCTGGAGACCCAGTACTTC. Translating gives CASSRYSRGLETQYF.

V gene TRBV7-9 combines with J gene TRBJ2-7; D perhaps matches TRBD2 (5 bases). V gave up 1 base and J gave up 7 bases, with 11 bases separating them. From germline, CDR1 is SEHNR and CDR2 FQNEAQ (reference sequence). This CDR3 is 13 amino acids long. DNA for the CDR3: TGTGCCAGCAGCTTAGGGGGAATAGCGGAGCAGTACGTC. It translates to CASSLGGIAEQYV.

The rearrangement links TRBV12-5 to TRBJ1-1; D gene ambiguous. The CDR3 spans 12 residues. Trimming removed 5 bases at V and 6 bases at J, with 10 bases between. Germline CDR1 reads LGHNT; CDR2 reads FRNRAP. Here the CDR3 reads CASGDPGAEAFF. In nucleotides, the CDR3 is TGTGCTAGTGGTGACCCTGGGGCTGAAGCTTTCTTT.

The V call is TRBV12-3 or TRBV12-4, the J call TRBJ1-1; D not certain. V was clipped by 0 bases and J by 11 bases, with 13 bases between them. The CDR3 has 13 residues. The CDR3 protein is CASSLAVAVHAFF. DNA of the CDR3: TGTGCCAGCAGTTTAGCGGTGGCAGTCCACGCTTTCTTT.